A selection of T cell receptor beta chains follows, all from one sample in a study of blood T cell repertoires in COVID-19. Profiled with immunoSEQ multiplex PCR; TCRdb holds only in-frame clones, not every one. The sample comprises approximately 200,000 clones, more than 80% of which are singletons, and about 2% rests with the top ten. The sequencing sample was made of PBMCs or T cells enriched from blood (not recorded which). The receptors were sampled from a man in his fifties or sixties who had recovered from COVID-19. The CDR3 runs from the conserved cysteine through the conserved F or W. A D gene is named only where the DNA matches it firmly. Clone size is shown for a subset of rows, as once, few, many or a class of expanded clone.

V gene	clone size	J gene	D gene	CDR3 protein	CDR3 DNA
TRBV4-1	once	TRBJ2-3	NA	CASSQDETFAPTDTQYF	TGCGCCAGCAGCCAAGATGAAACTTTTGCGCCCACAGATACGCAGTATTTT
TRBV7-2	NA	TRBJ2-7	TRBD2	CASSTSGGAYEQYF	TGTGCCAGCAGCACTAGCGGGGGGGCCTACGAGCAGTACTTC
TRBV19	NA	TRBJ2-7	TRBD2	CASSIGQGGVYEQYF	TGTGCCAGTAGTATCGGGCAGGGAGGGGTCTACGAGCAGTACTTC
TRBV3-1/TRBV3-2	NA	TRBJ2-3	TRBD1	CASSQALTGGADTQYF	TGTGCCAGCAGCCAAGCTCTGACAGGGGGCGCAGATACGCAGTATTTT
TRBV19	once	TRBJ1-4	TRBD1	CASSEGQGTNEKLFF	TGTGCCAGTAGTGAAGGACAGGGAACTAATGAAAAACTGTTTTTT
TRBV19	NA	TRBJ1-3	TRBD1	CASSLGTGRNTIYF	TGTGCCAGTAGTCTCGGGACAGGGAGAAACACCATATATTTT
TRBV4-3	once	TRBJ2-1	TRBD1	CASSQEGQGGHEQFF	TGCGCCAGCAGCCAAGAGGGACAGGGTGGGCATGAGCAGTTCTTC
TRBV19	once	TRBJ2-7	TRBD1	CASTPGQSLYEQYF	TGTGCCAGCACTCCGGGACAGAGCCTCTACGAGCAGTACTTC
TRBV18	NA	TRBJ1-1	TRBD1	CASSPSAQGATPEAFF	TGTGCCAGCTCACCATCGGCTCAGGGGGCGACCCCTGAAGCTTTCTTT
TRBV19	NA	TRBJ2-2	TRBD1	CASSPPDRDLTGELFF	TGTGCCAGTAGTCCACCTGACAGGGACCTCACCGGGGAGCTGTTTTTT
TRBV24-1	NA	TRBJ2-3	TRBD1	CATSRTGTDTQYF	TGTGCCACCAGCCGGACAGGGACAGATACGCAGTATTTT
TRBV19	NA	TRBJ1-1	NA	CASSIEVGAGTEAFF	TGTGCCAGTAGTATAGAAGTTGGGGCTGGCACTGAAGCTTTCTTT
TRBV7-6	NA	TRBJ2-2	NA	CASGSFAGATGELFF	TGTGCCAGCGGTTCTTTCGCTGGGGCCACCGGGGAGCTGTTTTTT
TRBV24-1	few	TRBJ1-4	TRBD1	CATSAPRRSPGGTNEKLFF	TGTGCCACCAGTGCCCCCCGTCGCTCCCCAGGGGGTACTAATGAAAAACTGTTTTTT
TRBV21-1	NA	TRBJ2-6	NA	CASSKGLRDRGLTGANVLTF	TGTGCCAGCAGCAAAGGTCTAAGAGACAGGGGGCTGACTGGGGCCAACGTCCTGACTTTC
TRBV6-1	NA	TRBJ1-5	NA	CASSDARGSDQPQHF	TGTGCCAGCAGTGACGCCAGGGGATCCGATCAGCCCCAGCATTTT